This TCR beta chain was observed in a study of blood T cell repertoires in COVID-19. Study-level background: Acute-phase and convalescent COVID-19 samples originated in the United States, Italy and Spain. In each case, the material was cDNA or gDNA derived from T cells, B-cell-depleted T cells, or PBMCs.

The Seattle site enrolled patients during active infection and followed them longitudinally. Original methodology: Counts of nucleated cells, estimated from reference gene primer amplification, were obtained. TCRdb's copy holds only in-frame clones and misses some; the assay was immunoSEQ multiplex PCR. The DNA gave D and trimming, while V, J and clone size come from that table. The sample comprises a few hundred thousand clones, about 87% of which are singletons, and roughly a tenth rests with the top ten. The V end was cut by 3 bases, the J end by 4 bases, with 18 bases between. The V gene's germline CDR1 is SEHNR and CDR2 FQNEAQ (reference sequence). The CDR3 is made up of 16 amino acids.

Sequenced sample: peripheral blood. The chain employs TRBV7-9 and TRBJ2-5, with a possible D match to TRBD1 (5 bases). The source is a woman between 65 and 79 years old with COVID-19, enrolled during active disease. CDR3 region: CASSFMGQGRSETQYF. The DNA for the CDR3 is TGTGCCAGCAGCTTTATGGGCCAGGGAAGGTCAGAGACCCAGTACTTC.